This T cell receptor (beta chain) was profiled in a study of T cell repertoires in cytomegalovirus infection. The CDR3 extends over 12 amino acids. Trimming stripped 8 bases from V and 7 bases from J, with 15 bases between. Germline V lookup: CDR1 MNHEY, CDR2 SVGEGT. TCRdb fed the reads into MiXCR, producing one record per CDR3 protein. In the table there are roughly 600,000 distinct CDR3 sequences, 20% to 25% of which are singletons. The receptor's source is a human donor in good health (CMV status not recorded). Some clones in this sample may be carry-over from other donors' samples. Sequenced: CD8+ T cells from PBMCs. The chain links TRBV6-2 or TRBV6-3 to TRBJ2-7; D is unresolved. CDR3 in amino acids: CASFRRSGEQYV. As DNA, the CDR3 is TGTGCCAGCTTTCGGCGGTCAGGAGAGCAGTACGTC.